The 7 T cell receptor beta chains in this list originate from one sample, sequenced in a study of Tregs in tolerant kidney transplant recipients. The data were produced by immunoSEQ multiplex PCR, yet TCRdb's version contains in-frame clones alone and is incomplete. Of about 240,000 clones listed, 80% to 85% are singletons. The sequencing sample was made of CD4+ T cells from blood. The source is a human donor in good health.

Here the CDR3 DNA reads TGTGCCAGTAGTTACACGAGGGGAAGCAATCAGCCCCAGCATTTT. Translation: CASSYTRGSNQPQHF. The chain joins TRBV19 to TRBJ1-5; D is perhaps TRBD1 (5 bases). Germline lookup yields CDR1 LNHDA and CDR2 SQIVND (reference sequence). The CDR3 consists of 15 residues. V was trimmed by 5 bases and J by 1 base, leaving 12 bases between them.

The genes are TRBV5-1 and TRBJ2-5; D is perhaps TRBD1 (6 bases). V lost 0 bases and J 3 bases, leaving 9 bases between the germline ends. The length of the CDR3 is 14 residues. CDR1 is SGHRS and CDR2 is YFSETQ in the germline V gene. The CDR3 DNA is TGCGCCAGCAGCTTGGTGCCAGGGGAAGAGACCCAGTACTTC. Residues: CASSLVPGEETQYF.

The CDR3 DNA reads TGTGCCAGCACCGCCACAGGAGGGGCGATCTCCTACGAGCAGTACTTC. It translates to CASTATGGAISYEQYF. The genes are TRBV7-8 and TRBJ2-7; possible D gene TRBD2, 6 bases. Trimming shortened V by 7 bases and J by 0 bases, and 19 bases separated the two germline ends. Germline lookup yields CDR1 SGHVS and CDR2 FQNEAQ. The CDR3 has 16 amino acids.

Only one count was recorded for this clone. The CDR3 nucleotides are TGTGCCAGCAGCAAGTCCGAGACAGGGTATGAACGTGGCTACACCTTC. Protein sequence: CASSKSETGYERGYTF. The chain combines TRBV21-1 with TRBJ1-2; TRBD1 is the table's D call and was not checked against the DNA. TRBV21-1 is an annotated pseudogene. The CDR3 covers 16 residues.

The gene calls are TRBV4-1 and TRBJ2-7; D assignment may be TRBD1 or TRBD2 (5 bases each). The V gene lost 0 bases and the J gene lost 2 bases, with 17 bases spanning the gap. CDR3 length: 17 amino acids. Germline V gene lookup returns CDR1 MGHRA and CDR2 YSYEKL. CDR3 DNA: TGCGCCAGCAGCCAAGAACCGGTTGGGCAGGGAGCCTACGAGCAGTACTTC. Translation gives CASSQEPVGQGAYEQYF.

J is TRBJ2-5 and V is TRBV5-4; D is perhaps TRBD2 (5 bases). Germline V lookup: CDR1 SGHNT, CDR2 YYREEE (reference sequence). Trimming stripped 4 bases from V and 5 bases from J, with 12 bases between. The CDR3 extends over 13 amino acids. The CDR3 nucleotides are TGTGCCAGCAGCCCCGGACTTTTGGAGACCCAGTACTTC. It codes for CASSPGLLETQYF.

The chain joins TRBV18 to TRBJ2-5; D unresolved. The CDR3 totals 13 residues. V gave up 3 bases and J gave up 2 bases, with 7 bases separating them. Germline lookup yields CDR1 KGHSH and CDR2 LQKENI. The CDR3 DNA follows: TGTGCCAGCTCACCGCAGAGACAAGAGACCCAGTACTTC. The encoded protein is CASSPQRQETQYF. Supplemented by reference TRBV18 and TRBJ2-5, the full variable domain reads NAGVMQNPRHLVRRRGQEARLRCSPMKGHSHVYWYRQLPEEGLKFMVYLQKENIIDESGMPKERFSAEFPKEGPSILRIQQVVRGDSAAYFCASSPQRQETQYFGPGTRLLVL.